A single sample gave rise to the 29 T cell receptor beta chains below, sequenced in a study of cytomegalovirus exposure and HLA in healthy donors. PCR amplification relied on 60 Vbeta primers (plus 13 Jbeta primers). Data came from immunoSEQ multiplex PCR; TCRdb stores just in-frame clones and leaves some out. The data contain 130,000 to 150,000 clones, roughly 73% of them singletons. Sequencing was carried out using PBMCs. These receptors were collected from a human donor in good health.

The gene calls are TRBV9 and TRBJ2-5, with a possible D match to TRBD2 (6 bases). V lost 2 bases to trimming and J lost 5 bases, with 10 bases between them. CDR3 length: 13 residues. Germline lookup yields CDR1 SGDLS and CDR2 YYNGEE. CDR3 DNA sequence: TGTGCCAGCAGCGTCCAGACTAGGGAGACCCAGTACTTC. It is translated as CASSVQTRETQYF. The full variable domain, with the rest looked up from reference TRBV9 and TRBJ2-5, is DSGVTQTPKHLITATGQRVTLRCSPRSGDLSVYWYQQSLDQGLQFLIQYYNGEERAKGNILERFSAQQFPDLHSELNLSSLELGDSALYFCASSVQTRETQYFGPGTRLLVL.

The chain couples TRBV6-5 to TRBJ1-1; D is possibly TRBD1 (5 bases). This CDR3 contains 13 residues. With 6 bases removed from V and 1 base from J, the gap between germline ends came to 9 bases. From germline, CDR1 is MNHEY and CDR2 SVGAGI. CDR3 in amino acids: CASSREANTEAFF. The CDR3 region has the DNA TGTGCCAGCAGCAGGGAGGCGAACACTGAAGCTTTCTTT.

The chain combines TRBV18 with TRBJ1-1, with D possibly matching TRBD1 (5 bases). Trimming took 5 bases from V and 1 from J, leaving 11 bases between them. CDR1 and CDR2 from the germline V gene are KGHSH and LQKENI. The CDR3 is 14 amino acids. Here the CDR3 DNA reads TGTGCCAGCTCATGGGGCAGAGAGAACACTGAAGCTTTCTTT. Translated, it gives CASSWGRENTEAFF. The complete variable domain, with remaining parts taken from reference TRBV18 and TRBJ1-1, reads NAGVMQNPRHLVRRRGQEARLRCSPMKGHSHVYWYRQLPEEGLKFMVYLQKENIIDESGMPKERFSAEFPKEGPSILRIQQVVRGDSAAYFCASSWGRENTEAFFGQGTRLTVV.

The rearrangement links TRBV5-1 to TRBJ2-7; 9 positions match TRBD1. J gave up 4 bases and V 2 bases, and 7 bases lay outside the gene matches. The CDR3 sequence is 15 residues long. Germline CDR1 is SGHRS and CDR2 is YFSETQ. In DNA, the CDR3 is TGCGCCAGCAGCTTATTAACAGGGGGCGGTTACGAGCAGTACTTC. This sequence encodes CASSLLTGGGYEQYF.

In this sample, this clone turned up a few times. The chain has TRBV28 and TRBJ2-7; 7 bases agree with TRBD2. CDR3 length equals 13 residues. Germline V gene data show CDR1 as MDHEN and CDR2 as SYDVKM. J gave up 5 bases and V 3 bases, and 4 bases lay outside the gene matches. The CDR3 nucleotides read TGTGCCAGCAGTTTGGGAGGGTCCGACGAGCAGTACTTC. It translates to CASSLGGSDEQYF.

Details on this clone: The same CDR3 arises from other DNA sequences in this sample as well. The chain couples TRBV6-5 to TRBJ2-2; 7 nucleotides match TRBD1. This CDR3 comprises 15 residues. Trimming at V came to 2 bases and at J to 4 bases, leaving 4 bases not matched to a gene. Germline CDR1 MNHEY, CDR2 SVGAGI. This CDR3 is CASSYGAGGTGELFF. In DNA, the CDR3 is TGTGCCAGCAGTTACGGGGCAGGGGGCACCGGGGAGCTGTTTTTT.

The V and J genes are TRBV4-1 and TRBJ2-1, with 8 bases matching TRBD2. Per the germline V gene, CDR1 is MGHRA and CDR2 is YSYEKL. The CDR3 runs to 15 residues. J lost 2 bases, V lost 4 bases, and 4 bases had no gene match. The CDR3 protein is CASSPSGRTYNEQFF. The CDR3 DNA follows: TGCGCCAGCAGCCCGAGCGGGAGAACCTACAATGAGCAGTTCTTC.

This clone came up once. J is TRBJ2-7 and V is TRBV19; TRBD1 is a possible D gene (6 bases). CDR1 LNHDA and CDR2 SQIVND come from the germline V gene (reference sequence). V was cut by 6 bases and J by 0 bases, with 18 bases left in between. The CDR3 has 16 residues. The CDR3 loop reads CASSLRWTVSSYEQYF. DNA of the CDR3: TGTGCCAGTAGCCTTCGATGGACAGTCAGCTCCTACGAGCAGTACTTC. Using reference TRBV19 and TRBJ2-7 for the parts outside the CDR3, the full variable domain is DGGITQSPKYLFRKEGQNVTLSCEQNLNHDAMYWYRQDPGQGLRLIYYSQIVNDFQKGDIAEGYSVSREKKESFPLTVTSAQKNPTAFYLCASSLRWTVSSYEQYFGPGTRLTVT.

This chain links TRBV7-2 with TRBJ1-1; no definite D call. Between the trimmed V and J ends, which lost 5 bases and 10 bases, there was a span of 11 bases. CDR3 length: 11 amino acids. Germline V gives CDR1 SGHTA, CDR2 FQGNSA. The CDR3 DNA reads TGTGCCAGCAGCGTCGGGATGGGAGCTTTCTTT. Translated: CASSVGMGAFF.

The chain combines TRBV5-4 with TRBJ2-1, with 9 bases lining up with TRBD2. This CDR3 contains 17 residues. The trim removed 3 bases at V and 0 bases at J, leaving 7 bases unmatched. Germline-derived CDR1 and CDR2 are SGHNT and YYREEE (reference sequence). The CDR3 here is CASSSSGTALSYNEQFF. Here the CDR3 DNA reads TGTGCCAGCAGCTCTAGCGGGACAGCCCTCTCCTACAATGAGCAGTTCTTC.

This clone has a single count. The chain links TRBV7-9 to TRBJ1-1; weak D call: TRBD1 (6 bases). The CDR3 is 15 residues long. The germline gives CDR1 SEHNR, CDR2 FQNEAQ (reference sequence). The V end was cut by 6 bases, the J end by 1 base, with 15 bases between. CDR3 DNA: TGTGCCAGCAGTTTACAGGGAGGAGGGAACACTGAAGCTTTCTTT. Its protein product is CASSLQGGGNTEAFF.

This clone was found once. J is TRBJ1-1 and V is TRBV2, with 9 bases that match TRBD1. J gave up 3 bases and V 5 bases, and 16 bases lay outside the gene matches. Germline V gene sequence: CDR1 SNHLY, CDR2 FYNNEI. The CDR3 covers 18 residues. This CDR3 reads CASSSFGDREGLYTEAFF. The CDR3 DNA sequence: TGTGCCAGCAGTTCCTTCGGGGACAGGGAAGGTTTGTACACTGAAGCTTTCTTT.

CDR3 residues: CASSPGGGVGEAFF. CDR3 bases: TGCGCCAGCAGCCCCGGAGGAGGGGTAGGTGAAGCTTTCTTT. The chain recombines TRBV5-1 with TRBJ1-1; TRBD1 is a possible D gene (5 bases). The V end was cut by 4 bases, the J end by 7 bases, with 17 bases between. CDR1 is SGHRS, CDR2 YFSETQ, per germline. There are 14 residues in the CDR3.

The gene calls are TRBV25-1 and TRBJ2-7; no clear D gene. From germline, CDR1 is MGHDK and CDR2 SYGVNS. This CDR3 region has 14 residues. Trimming removed 0 bases from V and 1 base from J, with 7 bases in between. The DNA of the CDR3 is TGTGCCAGCAGTGAATATGGCAAATCCTACGAGCAGTACTTC. It encodes CASSEYGKSYEQYF.

The chain recombines TRBV29-1 with TRBJ1-5, with D unresolved. Trimming removed 8 bases from V and 4 bases from J, with 18 bases in between. Germline V gives CDR1 SQVTM, CDR2 ANQGSEA. CDR3 length: 14 residues. The CDR3 sequence: CSSTKSGDNQPQHF. CDR3 nucleotide sequence: TGCAGCTCAACGAAGTCAGGCGATAATCAGCCCCAGCATTTT.

The rearrangement joins TRBV5-1 to TRBJ2-1; 9 bases align to TRBD2. In germline, CDR1 is SGHRS, CDR2 YFSETQ. J gave up 6 bases and V 9 bases, and 13 bases lay outside the gene matches. The CDR3 contains 15 residues. CDR3 amino acids: CATSISGSGRNEQFF. CDR3 nucleotides: TGCGCCACCTCGATTAGCGGGAGCGGTCGCAATGAGCAGTTCTTC. The full variable domain, with the rest looked up from reference TRBV5-1 and TRBJ2-1, is KAGVTQTPRYLIKTRGQQVTLSCSPISGHRSVSWYQQTPGQGLQFLFEYFSETQRNKGNFPGRFSGRQFSNSRSEMNVSTLELGDSALYLCATSISGSGRNEQFFGPGTRLTVL.

This sequence joins TRBV30 and TRBJ2-4; 7 bases map to TRBD1. V shed 4 bases and J 7 bases; nucleotides not matched to a gene: 7. Germline lookup yields CDR1 GTSNPN and CDR2 SVGIG (reference sequence). The CDR3 extends over 13 amino acids. CDR3 in amino acids: CAWTSQGGNIQYF. The DNA of the CDR3 is TGTGCCTGGACCAGCCAAGGGGGCAACATTCAGTACTTC.

The V gene is TRBV28, the J gene TRBJ1-2, with D maybe TRBD1 (6 bases). Germline CDR1 is MDHEN and CDR2 is SYDVKM. The CDR3 has 13 residues. Trimming took 10 bases from V and 2 from J, leaving 14 bases between them. The CDR3 nucleotides are TGTGCCACTAAACCGGGACACAACTATGGCTACACCTTC. This gives the protein CATKPGHNYGYTF.

The CDR3 spells CASSLDRGQLPLSPLHF. CDR3 coding DNA: TGTGCCAGCAGCCTAGACAGGGGGCAGTTACCTTTATCACCCCTCCACTTT. The V gene is TRBV5-6, the J gene TRBJ1-6; 10 bases line up with TRBD1. Germline V gene lookup returns CDR1 SGHDT and CDR2 YYEEEE. V was pared by 4 bases and J by 10 bases, with 14 bases of the junction left unmatched. The CDR3 consists of 17 residues. Using reference TRBV5-6 and TRBJ1-6 for the parts outside the CDR3, the full variable domain is DAGVTQSPTHLIKTRGQQVTLRCSPKSGHDTVSWYQQALGQGPQFIFQYYEEEERQRGNFPDRFSGHQFPNYSSELNVNALLLGDSALYLCASSLDRGQLPLSPLHFGNGTRLTVT.

This clone was detected only a few times. The rearrangement links TRBV27 to TRBJ1-4, with TRBD1 as a possible D gene (5 bases). From germline, CDR1 is MNHEY and CDR2 SMNVEV (reference sequence). The length of the CDR3 is 14 residues. The V gene lost 6 bases and the J gene lost 4 bases, with 12 bases spanning the gap. DNA of the CDR3: TGTGCCAGCAGGACTGGGGGGTTTAATGAAAAACTGTTTTTT. It encodes CASRTGGFNEKLFF. Full variable domain (outside the CDR3, taken from reference TRBV27 and TRBJ1-4): EAQVTQNPRYLITVTGKKLTVTCSQNMNHEYMSWYRQDPGLGLRQIYYSMNVEVTDKGDVPEGYKVSRKEKRNFPLILESPSPNQTSLYFCASRTGGFNEKLFFGSGTQLSVL.

This rearrangement joins TRBV18 to TRBJ1-4; D remains ambiguous. V lost 6 bases and J 6 bases, leaving 14 bases between the germline ends. The CDR3 extends over 14 amino acids. Germline V gene sequence: CDR1 KGHSH, CDR2 LQKENI. The CDR3 spells CASSSMGRDEKLFF. CDR3 nucleotides: TGTGCCAGCTCGTCAATGGGGAGGGATGAAAAACTGTTTTTT.

V usage is TRBV6-1 and J usage is TRBJ1-1; weak D call: TRBD1 (6 bases). This CDR3 has 15 amino acids. Trimming took off 2 bases at V and 2 bases at J, with 12 bases between the two ends. Germline V gene lookup returns CDR1 MNHNS and CDR2 SASEGT. CDR3 sequence reads: CASSERGRGNTEAFF. The CDR3 nucleotides are TGTGCCAGCAGTGAAAGGGGCAGGGGAAACACTGAAGCTTTCTTT.

The chain couples TRBV30 to TRBJ2-7, with D unclear. The germline gives CDR1 GTSNPN, CDR2 SVGIG (reference sequence). CDR3 length: 13 residues. V was cut by 1 base and J by 3 bases, with 10 bases left in between. CDR3: CAWSESSVYEQYF. The CDR3 coding sequence is TGTGCCTGGAGTGAGTCAAGCGTCTACGAGCAGTACTTC.

The chain carries TRBV5-1 and TRBJ2-2; D is unresolved. The germline V gene encodes CDR1 SGHRS and CDR2 YFSETQ. The CDR3 covers 14 residues. With 0 bases removed from V and 3 bases from J, the gap between germline ends came to 6 bases. CDR3 amino acids: CASSLAVDTGELFF. The CDR3 DNA reads as TGCGCCAGCAGCTTGGCCGTAGACACCGGGGAGCTGTTTTTT.

This clone was counted only a few times. This rearrangement joins TRBV28 to TRBJ2-1; 12 bases align to TRBD2. Germline CDR1 reads MDHEN; CDR2 reads SYDVKM. Trimming at V came to 7 bases and at J to 8 bases, leaving 9 bases not matched to a gene. The CDR3 has 15 residues. CDR3 amino acids: CASTYTSGGWDEQFF. The CDR3 nucleotides read TGTGCCAGCACCTACACTAGCGGGGGGTGGGATGAGCAGTTCTTC.

This chain uses TRBV6-5 with TRBJ2-7; 10 positions agree with TRBD1. CDR3 length equals 13 residues. The germline V gene encodes CDR1 MNHEY and CDR2 SVGAGI. The V segment lost 6 bases and the J segment 3 bases; nucleotides outside the gene matches: 2. The CDR3 DNA follows: TGTGCCAGCAGCTGGGACAGGGGCTACGAGCAGTACTTC. Protein product: CASSWDRGYEQYF.

V is TRBV5-6 and J is TRBJ2-7; TRBD2 agrees at 7 bases. The CDR3 is made up of 13 amino acids. CDR1 SGHDT and CDR2 YYEEEE come from the germline V gene. V lost 4 bases and J lost 2; bases outside the gene matches: 3. This CDR3 is CASSAGTTYEQYF. CDR3 sequence (DNA): TGTGCCAGCAGCGCCGGGACTACCTACGAGCAGTACTTC.

The chain has TRBV29-1 and TRBJ2-7; D uncertain. Looked up from germline, CDR1 is SQVTM and CDR2 is ANQGSEA. The CDR3 sequence is 14 residues long. Trimming took 0 bases from V and 3 from J, leaving 12 bases between them. The CDR3 DNA is TGCAGCGTTGAAGATCGTGAGGTTGGCTACGAGCAGTACTTC. Residues: CSVEDREVGYEQYF.

This clone was recorded only once. Germline and junction disagree at one end, which may indicate a read error. This chain joins TRBV7-9 and TRBJ2-2; 7 bases agree with TRBD1. Germline V gene sequence: CDR1 SEHNR, CDR2 FQNEAQ (reference sequence). The CDR3 extends over 16 amino acids. DNA for the CDR3: TGTTCCAGCAGCAACCGGGACAGAGTAAACACCGGGGAGCTGTTTTTT. Protein product: CSSSNRDRVNTGELFF.